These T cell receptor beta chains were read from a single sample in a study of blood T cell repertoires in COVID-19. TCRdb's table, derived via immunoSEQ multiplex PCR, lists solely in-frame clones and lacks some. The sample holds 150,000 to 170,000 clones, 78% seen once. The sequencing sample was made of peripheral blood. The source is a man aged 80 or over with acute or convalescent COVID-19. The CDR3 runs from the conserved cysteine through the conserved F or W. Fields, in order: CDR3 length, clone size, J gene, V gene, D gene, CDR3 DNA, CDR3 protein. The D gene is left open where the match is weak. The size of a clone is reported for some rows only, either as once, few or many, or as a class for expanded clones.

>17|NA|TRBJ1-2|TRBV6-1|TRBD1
TGTGCCAGCAGTGCCACACGAGGGGGGACAGGGCACTATGGCTACACCTTC
CASSATRGGTGHYGYTF
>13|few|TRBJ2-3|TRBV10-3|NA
TGTGCCATCAAGCCGGACATCACAGATACGCAGTATTTT
CAIKPDITDTQYF
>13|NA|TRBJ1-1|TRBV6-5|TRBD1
TGTGCCAGCATGGGACAGGGGGTGACTGAAGCTTTCTTT
CASMGQGVTEAFF
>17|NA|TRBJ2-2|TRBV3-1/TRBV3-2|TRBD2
TGTGCCAGCAGCCAATTCGGTCCTAGCGGGGGGTACGGGGAGCTGTTTTTT
CASSQFGPSGGYGELFF
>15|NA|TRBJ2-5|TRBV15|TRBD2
TGTGCCACCAGCAGAGTAGGGAGGGTCGAAGAGACCCAGTACTTC
CATSRVGRVEETQYF
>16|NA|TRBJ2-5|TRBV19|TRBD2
TGTGCCAGTAGAGCGGTTGAGCGGGGGGTTTGGGAGACCCAGTACTTC
CASRAVERGVWETQYF
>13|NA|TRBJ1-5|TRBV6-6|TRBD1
TGTGCCAGCAGGGGACAGGGGGCGAATCCCCAGCATTTT
CASRGQGANPQHF
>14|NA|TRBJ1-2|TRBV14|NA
TGTGCCAGCAGCCAAGCTTTAGGGGCGAGTGGCTACACCTTC
CASSQALGASGYTF
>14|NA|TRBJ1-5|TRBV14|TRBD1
TGTGCCAGCAGCCAGGGGACAGGGGATCAGCCCCAGCATTTT
CASSQGTGDQPQHF
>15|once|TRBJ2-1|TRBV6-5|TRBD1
TGTGCCAGCAGTTACGAGGGCAGGGGGCAAAATGAGCAGTTCTTC
CASSYEGRGQNEQFF
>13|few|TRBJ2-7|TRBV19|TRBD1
TGTGCCAGTAGTACGCAGACAGGGGGGGAGCAGTACTTC
CASSTQTGGEQYF
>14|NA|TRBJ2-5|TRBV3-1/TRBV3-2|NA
TGTGCCAGCAGCCCTAACACAGGCTGGGAGACCCAGTACTTC
CASSPNTGWETQYF
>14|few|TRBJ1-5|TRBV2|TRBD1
TGTGCCAGCAGCGACAGGGTAGGCAATCAGCCCCAGCATTTT
CASSDRVGNQPQHF
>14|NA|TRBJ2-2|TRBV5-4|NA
TGTGCCAGCACCATTAGCCCGAACACCGGGGAGCTGTTTTTT
CASTISPNTGELFF
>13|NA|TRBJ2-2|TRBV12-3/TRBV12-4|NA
TGTGCCAGCAGTCTGGGTGAGGTCGGGGAGCTGTTTTTT
CASSLGEVGELFF
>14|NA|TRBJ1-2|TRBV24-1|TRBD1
TGTGCCACCAGTTTAGGGACAGGGAACTATGGCTACACCTTC
CATSLGTGNYGYTF
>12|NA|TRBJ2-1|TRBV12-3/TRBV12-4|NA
TGTGCCAGCAGTTACAGGCGGGGTGAGCAGTTCTTC
CASSYRRGEQFF
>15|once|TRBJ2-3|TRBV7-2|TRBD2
TGTGCCAGCAGCTTAGTGAGCGGGGGTTTAGATACGCAGTATTTT
CASSLVSGGLDTQYF
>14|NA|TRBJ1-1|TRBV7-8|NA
TGTGCCAGCAGCTTAGCCCGGGAAGACACTGAAGCTTTCTTT
CASSLAREDTEAFF
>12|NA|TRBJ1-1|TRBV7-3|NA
TGTGCCAGCAGTACGGGGGGCACTGAAGCTTTCTTT
CASSTGGTEAFF
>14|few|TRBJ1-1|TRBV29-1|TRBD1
TGCAGCGTTGAAGATCATCCAGGGGGCACTGAAGCTTTCTTT
CSVEDHPGGTEAFF
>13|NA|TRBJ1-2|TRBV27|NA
TGTGCCAGCAGTCGCCCTGGAGACTATGGCTACACCTTC
CASSRPGDYGYTF
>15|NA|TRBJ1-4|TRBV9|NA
TGTGCCAGCAGCGTCAGCACAGGAAACAATGAAAAACTGTTTTTT
CASSVSTGNNEKLFF
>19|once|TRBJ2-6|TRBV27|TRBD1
TGTGCCAGCAGCCGCGGGACAGGGTTTGGGTTCTCTGGGGCCAACGTCCTGACTTTC
CASSRGTGFGFSGANVLTF
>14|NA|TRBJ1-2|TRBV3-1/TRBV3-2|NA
TGTGCCAGCAGCGGGGAGGGACATAACTATGGCTACACCTTC
CASSGEGHNYGYTF
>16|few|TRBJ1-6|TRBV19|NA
TGTGCCAGTAGTATTACGGGAGAGTTCTATAATTCACCCCTCCACTTT
CASSITGEFYNSPLHF
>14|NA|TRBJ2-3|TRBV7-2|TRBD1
TGTGCCAGCACCCGCGACAGGGGGGCAGATACGCAGTATTTT
CASTRDRGADTQYF
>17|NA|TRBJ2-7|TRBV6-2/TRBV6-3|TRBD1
TGTGCCAGCAGTCATACATCCTTCGGACAGGGAGGTCACGAGCAGTACTTC
CASSHTSFGQGGHEQYF
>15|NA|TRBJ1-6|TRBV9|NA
TGTGCCAGCAGCGTAGCTCCCAGGGGCATTCACCCCCTCCACTTT
CASSVAPRGIHPLHF